Below, one T cell receptor (beta chain) is given with its context. Its antigen is not identified. Compared with germline, one end of the junction differs, possibly owing to a read error. Different DNA sequences within this sample yield the same CDR3. The entry originates in a study of cytomegalovirus exposure and HLA in healthy donors. Across the whole study: Early released data had tens of millions of unique TCRs, all coming from HLA-typed donors. Study results and caveats: Later analysis indicated greater clonal expansion among HLA-associated TCR beta chains than among equally common other chains.

The study ran its PCR with 60 Vbeta and 13 Jbeta primers. This table comes from immunoSEQ multiplex PCR, and its TCRdb copy is limited to in-frame clones, with some not included. The sample contains approximately 150,000 clones, 77% of which appear only once. Per the germline V gene, CDR1 is MDHEN and CDR2 is SYDVKM. The CDR3 extends over 15 amino acids. The sequenced sample consisted of PBMCs. This chain links TRBV28 with TRBJ2-7; D not resolved. The sequence derives from a woman aged 25 to 39 in good health and CMV-seropositive. The CDR3 DNA is TGTGCCAGCAGCTTATCTTCCTTCTTCTCCTACGAGCAGTACTTC. The encoded protein is CASSLSSFFSYEQYF.